Listed below are T cell receptor beta chains from one sample, sequenced in a study of molecular identifiers for immune sequencing clone quantification. TCRdb itself ran the PCR reads through MiXCR, one entry per CDR3 protein. The sample includes about half a million distinct CDR3 sequences, around a fifth of them seen just once. The sequencing sample was made of naive CD8+ T cells from blood, with Jurkat cell RNA spiked in. These receptors were obtained from a human donor in good health. Some libraries in this study had Jurkat cell RNA spiked in. Both conserved end residues are part of each CDR3. The D gene is left open where the match is weak. Clone size, where shown, is once, few, many, or a class for clones that have expanded.

cdr3_nt cdr3_aa j_call v_call d_call clone_size
TGTGCCTGGAAACTGGATGAGCAGTTCTTC CAWKLDEQFF TRBJ2-1 TRBV30 . many
TGTGCCAGCAGCTTATTATCCATGACAGCTAACTATGGCTACACCTTC CASSLLSMTANYGYTF TRBJ1-2 TRBV7-9 . many
TGTGCCAGCAGTTACTTGGGAGCGGGAGGGCCTTCGGGGTACAATGAGCAGTTCTTC CASSYLGAGGPSGYNEQFF TRBJ2-1 TRBV6-5 TRBD2 many
TGTGCCAGCAGATACATAGCGGGATACGATGAGCAGTTCTTC CASRYIAGYDEQFF TRBJ2-1 TRBV27 TRBD2 few
TGTGCCAGCAGTGTTGGACAGGGGTACGGGGCCAACGTCCTGACTTTC CASSVGQGYGANVLTF TRBJ2-6 TRBV6-1 TRBD1 many
TGCGCCAGCAGCCAAACCAAGTACGGGACAGGGATGATACCCCAAGAGACCCAGTACTTC CASSQTKYGTGMIPQETQYF TRBJ2-5 TRBV4-3 TRBD1 .
TGTGCCAGCAGTTTATTGCACGGATCCGAGCAGTACTTC CASSLLHGSEQYF TRBJ2-7 TRBV28 . many
TGCGCCAGCAGCTGGTGGAGGATAAACACCGGGGAGCTGTTTTTT CASSWWRINTGELFF TRBJ2-2 TRBV5-1 . many
TGCAGTGGACAGGGGGACAGTGAACTACACAATGAGCGGTTCTTC CSGQGDSELHNERFF TRBJ2-1 TRBV20-1 TRBD1 .
TGTGCCAGCAGCTTGACCAGGCCTCTCTATGGCTACACCTTC CASSLTRPLYGYTF TRBJ1-2 TRBV7-2 . few
TGCGCCAGCAGCCTCGACCTAGCGGAAAGCTCCTACGAGCAGTACTTC CASSLDLAESSYEQYF TRBJ2-7 TRBV5-1 TRBD2 few
TGTGCCAGCAGCTCTATCGGGGAGACCTACGAGCAGTACTTC CASSSIGETYEQYF TRBJ2-7 TRBV7-6 . few
TGTGCCAGCACCGGACTAGCAGGAGCGAACACCGGGGAGCTGTTTTTT CASTGLAGANTGELFF TRBJ2-2 TRBV7-6 TRBD2 many